This TCR beta chain was identified during a study of early T cells in non-severe SARS-CoV-2 infection (dated by TCRdb to the early 2020s). Notes on the research overall: Because TCR sequencing was done on bulk RNA from unsorted whole blood, the alpha and beta chains could not be paired.

On the study overall, not on this receptor specifically: VDJdb matching was skewed toward anti-spike CD8 responses and likely underestimated virus-specific expansions, missing private and CD4 specificities.

There are many counts of this clonotype. Its antigen is unknown. No much larger clone is present one base from it, and per-base qualities are unavailable. Spanning cysteine to phenylalanine, the CDR3 consists of 12 amino acids. The sequence is cut down to CDR3 DNA, 36 bases in frame from base 1. The germline ends are 10 bases apart after V is trimmed by 8 bases and J by 5 bases. The germline V gene (reference sequence) specifies MNHEY as CDR1 and SMNVEV as CDR2. The library came from 5' RACE. TCRdb records NextSeq 500 as the sequencer. Unique molecular identifiers were attached to individual cDNA molecules in the TCR library protocol so that sequencing error and PCR bias could be corrected. Both TCR alpha and beta chains were sequenced, and tight co-correlation was observed between alpha and beta sequence abundances in each sample. As for the original processing: V gene, J gene and CDR3 annotation of TCR sequences was performed with Decombinator V4. Expanded TCRs were defined as changing significantly between any two time points under a Poisson model with p below 0.0001. TCR abundances were normalised to the total number of TCRs sequenced per sample and were expressed as counts per million. MAIT TCRs were defined by TRAV1-2 paired with TRAJ12, TRAJ20 or TRAJ33, and iNKT TCRs by TRAV10 paired with TRAJ18. VDJdb, accessed 1 November 2021, was searched for CMV, EBV and SARS-CoV-2 annotated TCRs, excluding TCRs annotated for multiple antigens. Clones were called with MiXCR by TCRdb after fastp trimmed the public reads at Q25, and only in-frame beta chains were retained. One record per CDR3 amino acid sequence lists the most common genes and DNA. TCRdb's processing, not the study's, gives the V and J calls here. Recorded for this sample are around 40,000 distinct CDR3 sequences; around 6.3% of them occurred a single time. The ten biggest clones cover around 6.3% of the sample.

A case-control design nested within a healthcare worker cohort in London, UK, was used, with weekly nasopharyngeal swab PCR tests and blood sampling performed. Healthcare workers were enrolled in the week of the UK lockdown, from 23 to 31 March 2020, and were followed every week for up to roughly 15 weeks. This chain is built from TRBV27 and TRBJ1-5, with a weak D call of TRBD1 (5 bases match). The clonotype originates from an adult who was a healthcare worker with PCR-confirmed SARS-CoV-2 infection or an uninfected control (not recorded which). Material for sequencing was whole blood. The nucleotides are TGTGCCAGCGGGACGGCCTATCAGCCCCAGCATTTT. It translates to CASGTAYQPQHF.